A few counts support the clone carrying this T cell receptor beta chain. Its antigen is still unknown. V was shortened by 3 bases and J by 6 bases, with 14 bases between the two germline ends. Germline-derived CDR1 and CDR2 are MNHEY and SMNVEV (reference sequence). There are 14 residues in the CDR3. One entry per CDR3 protein results from TCRdb running MiXCR on the reads. Among approximately 990,000 distinct CDR3 sequences listed, 30% to 40% were seen once. The sample comes from a study of T cell repertoires in cytomegalovirus infection. The chain is built from TRBV27 and TRBJ1-2, with TRBD1 as a possible D gene (5 bases). Sequencing was performed on cultured CD8+ T cells from PBMCs, taken from culture after CMV antigen stimulation. This clonotype was sampled from a human donor in good health (CMV status not recorded). Some clones in this sample may be carry-over from other donors' samples. CDR3 DNA: TGTGCCAGCAGTTTGATGAGGGGATCTGATGGCTACACCTTC. Amino acid sequence: CASSLMRGSDGYTF.